The 29 T cell receptor beta chains presented below share a single source sample, sequenced in a study of cytomegalovirus exposure and HLA in healthy donors. PCR employed 60 Vbeta and 13 Jbeta primers. Data came from immunoSEQ multiplex PCR; TCRdb stores just in-frame clones and leaves some out. The sample shows under 250,000 clones, 70% to 90% of them seen only once. The sample consisted of PBMCs. The origin of the receptors is a girl aged 2-10 years in good health and CMV-seronegative.

The chain employs TRBV5-4 and TRBJ2-7; possible D gene TRBD2, 6 bases. In germline, CDR1 is SGHNT, CDR2 YYREEE (reference sequence). Between the trimmed V and J ends, which lost 4 bases and 3 bases, there was a span of 17 bases. This CDR3 comprises 15 residues. The CDR3 coding sequence is TGTGCCAGCAGCCCCGGTGGCGGGACGGACTACGAGCAGTACTTC. Translated: CASSPGGGTDYEQYF.

The chain joins TRBV15 to TRBJ2-4; D gene ambiguous. The CDR3 length is 13 residues. Germline CDR1 reads LNHNV; CDR2 reads YYDKDF (reference sequence). Between the trimmed V and J ends, which lost 0 bases and 5 bases, there was a span of 5 bases. CDR3 DNA sequence: TGTGCCACCAGCAGAGACCGTCAAAACATTCAGTACTTC. This sequence encodes CATSRDRQNIQYF.

The CDR3 sequence is CAWEPLERYGYTF. CDR3 coding DNA: TGTGCCTGGGAACCCTTGGAGCGCTATGGCTACACCTTC. This sequence joins TRBV30 and TRBJ1-2; D call uncertain. The CDR3 sequence is 13 residues long. CDR1 is GTSNPN, CDR2 SVGIG, per germline (reference sequence). Trimming took 5 bases from V and 4 from J, leaving 14 bases between them.

This sequence joins TRBV7-3 and TRBJ2-3; a weak D match, TRBD1 (6 bases). The V gene's germline CDR1 is SGHTA and CDR2 FQGTGA. Trimming took 5 bases from V and 2 from J, leaving 17 bases between them. The length of the CDR3 is 16 residues. The CDR3 sequence: CASSPGTHDNTDTQYF. CDR3 DNA: TGTGCCAGCAGCCCGGGGACACACGACAACACAGATACGCAGTATTTT.

CDR3 region: CASRMRALGYGYTF. The CDR3, as DNA: TGTGCCAGCAGGATGAGGGCCTTGGGCTATGGCTACACCTTC. The chain is built from TRBV2 and TRBJ1-2; D call uncertain. The germline V gene has CDR1 SNHLY and CDR2 FYNNEI. V gave up 6 bases and J gave up 4 bases, with 15 bases separating them. This CDR3 region has 14 residues.

Concerning this clone: As the CDR3 is not closed by the conserved phenylalanine or tryptophan, this likely results from a read error. The chain links TRBV27 to TRBJ1-2; the D is unclear. Germline-derived CDR1 and CDR2 are MNHEY and SMNVEV (reference sequence). Trimming removed 3 bases from V and 3 bases from J, with 8 bases in between. The CDR3 runs 13 residues. CDR3 sequence (DNA): TGTGCCAGCAGTTTTAGGACGGACTATGGCTACACCCTC. This encodes CASSFRTDYGYTL.

The V and J genes are TRBV30 and TRBJ1-1; D is unresolved. Germline loops: CDR1 GTSNPN, CDR2 SVGIG (reference sequence). This CDR3 has 16 residues. Trimming cost V 3 bases and J 1 base, with 18 bases left between them. The CDR3 nucleotides are TGTGCCTGGAGACGGCAGGCCCAAGTCAAGAACACTGAAGCTTTCTTT. Translated: CAWRRQAQVKNTEAFF.

This chain joins TRBV2 and TRBJ1-1; tentatively, D is TRBD1 (5 bases). The CDR3 has 16 amino acids. Trimming removed 4 bases at V and 1 base at J, with 16 bases between. Germline assignment: CDR1 SNHLY and CDR2 FYNNEI. The CDR3 spells CASSGGGGVPNTEAFF. The CDR3 DNA sequence: TGTGCCAGCAGTGGGGGCGGTGGAGTCCCGAACACTGAAGCTTTCTTT.

The chain links TRBV2 to TRBJ2-3, with a tentative D call TRBD2 (5 bases). The CDR3 length is 14 residues. The germline V gene encodes CDR1 SNHLY and CDR2 FYNNEI. V gave up 6 bases and J gave up 1 base, with 11 bases separating them. This CDR3 is CASRIRSGTDTQYF. The CDR3 DNA follows: TGTGCCAGCAGAATCCGTAGCGGCACAGATACGCAGTATTTT.

A single count supports this clone. The chain employs TRBV5-4 and TRBJ2-7; the D gene is possibly TRBD2 (5 bases). From germline, CDR1 is SGHNT and CDR2 YYREEE (reference sequence). The CDR3 runs to 13 residues. V dropped 4 bases and J dropped 2 bases, with 10 bases sitting between them. The CDR3 DNA follows: TGTGCCAGCAGCCAGCAGCGGACCTACGAGCAGTACTTC. Translated, it gives CASSQQRTYEQYF.

V gene TRBV11-2 combines with J gene TRBJ1-2, with 8 positions matching TRBD1. CDR3 size: 16 residues. The V segment lost 0 bases and the J segment 5 bases; nucleotides outside the gene matches: 8. Per the germline V gene, CDR1 is SGHAT and CDR2 is FQNNGV. This CDR3 reads CASSLDPGTGSYGYTF. The CDR3 DNA reads as TGTGCCAGCAGCTTAGATCCCGGGACAGGTTCTTATGGCTACACCTTC.

The V gene is TRBV6-1, the J gene TRBJ2-7, with D tentatively TRBD2 (6 bases). The CDR3 is 15 residues long. Germline V gene data show CDR1 as MNHNS and CDR2 as SASEGT. The germline V and J ends were trimmed by 7 bases and 3 bases, with 19 bases remaining between them. CDR3 sequence: CASNLGGSRDYEQYF. The CDR3 DNA sequence: TGTGCCAGCAATCTCGGAGGGTCTCGAGACTACGAGCAGTACTTC.

V is TRBV6-1 and J is TRBJ2-5, with 13 bases fitting TRBD2. There are 18 residues in the CDR3. CDR1 and CDR2 (germline): MNHNS, SASEGT. V lost 1 base, J lost 5 bases, and 10 bases stayed unmatched. The CDR3 loop reads CASSEGWWGLAGMETQYF. DNA of the CDR3: TGTGCCAGCAGTGAAGGGTGGTGGGGACTAGCGGGAATGGAGACCCAGTACTTC.

This clone appeared a few times. This chain links TRBV4-1 with TRBJ2-3, with D maybe TRBD2 (5 bases). The CDR3 length is 14 residues. Germline CDR1 MGHRA, CDR2 YSYEKL. The V end lost 4 bases, the J end lost 4 bases, and 12 bases lay between the germline ends. The DNA for the CDR3 is TGCGCCAGCAGCCGCAAGAGGGTCGCAGATACGCAGTATTTT. Its translation: CASSRKRVADTQYF.

In its sample, this clone was seen a few times. V usage is TRBV30 and J usage is TRBJ1-3; 9 nucleotides agree with TRBD1. There are 13 residues in the CDR3. The V and J ends lost 5 bases and 7 bases, in that order; junction bases with no gene match: 6. Germline V gene data show CDR1 as GTSNPN and CDR2 as SVGIG (reference sequence). CDR3 amino acids: CAWGGQGWNTIYF. CDR3 DNA: TGTGCCTGGGGTGGACAGGGGTGGAACACCATATATTTT.

This chain joins TRBV5-4 and TRBJ2-5; 11 nucleotides align to TRBD2. V lost 1 base to trimming and J lost 1 base; unmatched junction nucleotides: 6. From germline, CDR1 is SGHNT and CDR2 YYREEE (reference sequence). This CDR3 has 17 amino acids. This chain's CDR3 is CASSLKASGRPQETQYF. The CDR3, as DNA: TGTGCCAGCAGCTTGAAGGCTAGCGGGAGGCCCCAAGAGACCCAGTACTTC. Full variable domain (missing parts from reference TRBV5-4 and TRBJ2-5): ETGVTQSPTHLIKTRGQQVTLRCSSQSGHNTVSWYQQALGQGPQFIFQYYREEENGRGNFPPRFSGLQFPNYSSELNVNALELDDSALYLCASSLKASGRPQETQYFGPGTRLLVL.

This chain uses TRBV6-5 with TRBJ1-5; possible D gene TRBD1, 5 bases. Trimming left V 7 bases short and J 0 bases short, with 10 bases between. CDR3 size: 14 residues. Germline CDR1 reads MNHEY; CDR2 reads SVGAGI. The CDR3 sequence: CASKDTNSNQPQHF. CDR3 nucleotide sequence: TGTGCCAGCAAGGACACCAATAGCAATCAGCCCCAGCATTTT.

The rearrangement joins TRBV19 to TRBJ1-2; no definite D call. Germline-derived CDR1 and CDR2 are LNHDA and SQIVND (reference sequence). CDR3 size: 12 residues. The V and J ends lost 8 bases and 8 bases respectively, with 15 bases between them. DNA of the CDR3: TGTGCCAGTGGACGATCGGGAAGCGGCTACACCTTC. Its translation: CASGRSGSGYTF.

This clone showed up just a few times. This chain joins TRBV29-1 and TRBJ1-1, with 7 bases lining up with TRBD1. J gave up 4 bases and V 1 base, and 9 bases lay outside the gene matches. Per germline, CDR1 SQVTM and CDR2 ANQGSEA. This CDR3 is 15 amino acids long. CDR3 DNA: TGCAGCGTTGAAGCACAAGGACAGGTTTTCACTGAAGCTTTCTTT. It codes for CSVEAQGQVFTEAFF.

This rearrangement joins TRBV21-1 to TRBJ2-1; TRBD2 is the table's D call and was not checked against the DNA. TRBV21-1 represents a pseudogene. The CDR3 is made up of 12 amino acids. The CDR3 spells CASSKGSNEQFF. The CDR3 nucleotides read TGTGCCAGCAGCAAAGGGAGCAATGAGCAGTTCTTC.

The genes are TRBV2 and TRBJ2-5, with a tentative D call TRBD2 (5 bases). Germline V gene sequence: CDR1 SNHLY, CDR2 FYNNEI. The CDR3 has 12 amino acids. Trimming took 6 bases from V and 5 from J, leaving 10 bases between them. The CDR3 loop is CASRGRGETQYF. The CDR3 DNA is TGTGCCAGCAGGGGTCGGGGTGAGACCCAGTACTTC.

The genes are TRBV5-4 and TRBJ2-3; TRBD2 is a possible D gene (6 bases). This CDR3 has 17 residues. V lost 2 bases to trimming and J lost 0 bases, with 16 bases between them. Germline V gene sequence: CDR1 SGHNT, CDR2 YYREEE (reference sequence). Here the CDR3 reads CASSFLTGVVSTDTQYF. In DNA form, the CDR3 reads TGTGCCAGCAGCTTTTTAACGGGGGTAGTAAGCACAGATACGCAGTATTTT.

The genes are TRBV2 and TRBJ1-5, with D perhaps TRBD1 (5 bases). The CDR3 spans 13 residues. Germline V gene sequence: CDR1 SNHLY, CDR2 FYNNEI. V lost 6 bases, J lost 2 bases, and 8 bases lay in between. CDR3 in amino acids: CASRQEGNQPQHF. CDR3 sequence (DNA): TGTGCCAGCAGACAGGAAGGCAATCAGCCCCAGCATTTT.

This clone was seen a few times. The chain combines TRBV19 with TRBJ2-2; the D is unclear. Deletions cut 3 bases from V and 4 bases from J, with 9 bases between. CDR1 is LNHDA and CDR2 is SQIVND in the germline V gene (reference sequence). This CDR3 is 14 amino acids long. Here the CDR3 DNA reads TGTGCCAGTAGTATTGGATGGAGCACCGGGGAGCTGTTTTTT. Translation gives CASSIGWSTGELFF.

This clone was counted between two and nine times. The V and J genes are TRBV6-5 and TRBJ1-2, with 7 nucleotides matching TRBD1. Trimming removed 6 bases from V and 4 bases from J; junction bases left unmatched: 11. There are 15 residues in the CDR3. Per germline, CDR1 MNHEY and CDR2 SVGAGI. The CDR3: CASSPRDSFSYGYTF. The CDR3 DNA reads TGTGCCAGCAGCCCCCGGGACAGTTTTAGCTATGGCTACACCTTC.

CDR3 region: CASSPTGTATEAFF. Here the CDR3 DNA reads TGTGCCAGCAGCCCGACAGGGACCGCCACTGAAGCTTTCTTT. The chain is built from TRBV7-9 and TRBJ1-1; TRBD1 matches at 7 bases. Looked up from germline, CDR1 is SEHNR and CDR2 is FQNEAQ (reference sequence). CDR3 length: 14 residues. V trimming: 5 bases; J trimming: 4 bases; junction bases outside the gene matches: 7. The complete variable domain, with remaining parts taken from reference TRBV7-9 and TRBJ1-1, reads DTGVSQNPRHKITKRGQNVTFRCDPISEHNRLYWYRQTLGQGPEFLTYFQNEAQLEKSRLLSDRFSAERPKGSFSTLEIQRTEQGDSAMYLCASSPTGTATEAFFGQGTRLTVV.

This clone turned up a few times. The rearrangement joins TRBV4-1 to TRBJ2-7; TRBD1 agrees at 8 bases. The germline gives CDR1 MGHRA, CDR2 YSYEKL. J gave up 1 base and V 8 bases, and 7 bases lay outside the gene matches. The CDR3 runs to 14 residues. CDR3 protein: CASSTGGYSYEQYF. DNA for the CDR3: TGCGCCAGCTCAACAGGGGGGTATTCCTACGAGCAGTACTTC.

The chain recombines TRBV5-1 with TRBJ2-7; no clear D gene. Germline V gene data show CDR1 as SGHRS and CDR2 as YFSETQ. This CDR3 comprises 11 residues. Between the trimmed V and J ends, which lost 1 base and 3 bases, there was a span of 2 bases. CDR3 sequence (DNA): TGCGCCAGCAGCTTGCACTACGAGCAGTACTTC. This codes for CASSLHYEQYF.

The chain joins TRBV5-1 to TRBJ1-2, with D possibly being TRBD1 (5 bases). V lost 1 base, J lost 3 bases, and 10 bases lay in between. This CDR3 is 14 amino acids long. Germline V gene lookup returns CDR1 SGHRS and CDR2 YFSETQ. The CDR3 region is CASSLWEGDYGYTF. CDR3 nucleotides: TGCGCCAGCAGCTTGTGGGAAGGGGACTATGGCTACACCTTC.